The clone carrying this TCR beta chain was seen only once. The entry originates in a study of cytomegalovirus exposure and HLA in healthy donors. This CDR3 has 15 amino acids. Germline V lookup: CDR1 MNHEY, CDR2 SVGAGI. Trimming pared 3 bases from V and 3 bases from J, leaving 12 bases between. The PCR employed 60 Vbeta primers together with 13 Jbeta primers. Using immunoSEQ multiplex PCR, the repertoire was profiled, and TCRdb retains in-frame clones only, with some absent. The table lists approximately 170,000 clones, 70% to 80% of them singletons. The clonotype comes from a female donor in good health and CMV-seronegative. The sample comprised PBMCs. This rearrangement joins TRBV6-5 to TRBJ1-5; the D is unclear. Here the CDR3 DNA reads TGTGCCAGCAGTTATACTAGGCTTTCCAATCAGCCCCAGCATTTT. Its translation is CASSYTRLSNQPQHF.